These T cell receptor beta chains were read from a single sample in a study of identical twins. TCRdb reprocessed the 5' RACE reads via MiXCR and lists one record per CDR3 protein. The sample includes 690,000 or so distinct CDR3 sequences, around 8.3% of them seen just once. The same sample was also used in a study of yellow fever vaccine responses in identical twins.

Sequencing was done on a sample of PBMCs. These receptors were taken from a woman in her late teens or twenties in good health. CDR3s include the opening cysteine and the closing phenylalanine or tryptophan. A D gene is named only where the DNA matches it firmly. Clone size is shown for a subset of rows, as once, few, many or a class of expanded clone.

clone_size,j_call,v_call,d_call,cdr3_aa,cdr3_nt
many,TRBJ1-5,TRBV4-1,TRBD1,CASSQSGTGNQPQHF,TGCGCCAGCAGCCAGTCTGGGACAGGGAATCAGCCCCAGCATTTT
few,TRBJ2-1,TRBV7-8,TRBD2,CASSFQSGGYNEQFF,TGTGCCAGCAGCTTCCAAAGCGGGGGCTACAATGAGCAGTTCTTC
NA,TRBJ2-7,TRBV7-8,NA,CASTKDGSSYEQYF,TGTGCCAGCACCAAGGACGGTAGCTCCTACGAGCAGTACTTC
NA,TRBJ2-1,TRBV3-1,NA,CASEAYNEQFF,TGTGCCAGTGAGGCCTACAATGAGCAGTTCTTC
NA,TRBJ2-3,TRBV6-5,NA,CASSYRTPTDTQYF,TGTGCCAGCAGTTACCGGACACCAACAGATACGCAGTATTTT
many,TRBJ2-1,TRBV25-1,TRBD1,CASSEKGTGGRYEQFF,TGTGCCAGCAGTGAAAAAGGGACAGGGGGCAGGTATGAGCAGTTCTTC
NA,TRBJ1-1,TRBV5-1,NA,CASSRYALGGMNTEAFF,TGCGCCAGCAGCCGTTATGCCCTGGGCGGGATGAACACTGAAGCTTTCTTT
few,TRBJ2-7,TRBV6-5,NA,CASSYSAGAYEQYF,TGTGCCAGCAGTTACTCCGCCGGGGCCTACGAGCAGTACTTC
NA,TRBJ2-5,TRBV29-1,TRBD1,CSLQGAAETQYF,TGCAGCTTACAGGGGGCTGCGGAGACCCAGTACTTC
NA,TRBJ2-1,TRBV4-3,TRBD2,CASSQAPGLVFNEQFF,TGCGCCAGCAGCCAAGCCCCGGGACTAGTCTTCAATGAGCAGTTCTTC
many,TRBJ1-1,TRBV7-2,NA,CASSLARGNGLAFF,TGTGCCAGCAGCTTAGCTCGGGGCAACGGGTTAGCTTTCTTT
NA,TRBJ2-7,TRBV20-1,TRBD1,CSATPGQGRGEQYF,TGCAGTGCTACCCCCGGACAGGGGCGAGGCGAGCAGTACTTC
few,TRBJ2-1,TRBV20-1,NA,CSARDLGVGEQFF,TGCAGTGCTAGAGATCTAGGCGTCGGTGAGCAGTTCTTC
few,TRBJ2-7,TRBV4-1,NA,CASSQDPNTEYEQYF,TGCGCCAGCAGCCAAGACCCCAATACAGAGTACGAGCAGTACTTC
NA,TRBJ2-1,TRBV2,NA,CASSGPLPNEQFF,TGTGCCAGCAGTGGACCCCTTCCCAATGAGCAGTTCTTC
few,TRBJ2-2,TRBV20-1,NA,CSARDRVGTGELFF,TGCAGTGCTAGAGACAGGGTTGGAACCGGGGAGCTGTTTTTT
few,TRBJ2-2,TRBV20-1,NA,CSARAGNTGELFF,TGCAGTGCTAGGGCAGGGAACACCGGGGAGCTGTTTTTT
NA,TRBJ2-5,TRBV3-1,NA,CASSQRELETQYF,TGTGCCAGCAGCCAACGGGAGTTGGAGACCCAGTACTTC
NA,TRBJ1-4,TRBV7-9,NA,CASSLGDGANEKLFF,TGTGCCAGCAGCTTGGGGGACGGTGCTAATGAAAAACTGTTTTTT
NA,TRBJ2-1,TRBV10-3,TRBD2,CAISDLAGGPATGKEQFF,TGTGCCATCAGTGACCTAGCGGGGGGTCCCGCCACCGGGAAGGAGCAGTTCTTC
NA,TRBJ2-7,TRBV6-1,TRBD1,CASRVAGGNEQYF,TGTGCCAGCAGGGTGGCAGGGGGCAACGAGCAGTACTTC
NA,TRBJ2-7,TRBV7-9,NA,CASSEQGHRTEQYF,TGTGCCAGCAGCGAACAAGGACATAGGACCGAGCAGTACTTC
NA,TRBJ2-7,TRBV5-1,TRBD1,CASSPKHGQGYEQYF,TGCGCCAGCAGCCCAAAACACGGACAGGGGTACGAGCAGTACTTC
NA,TRBJ2-1,TRBV25-1,TRBD1,CASSETGGIDEQFF,TGTGCCAGCAGTGAGACAGGGGGCATCGATGAGCAGTTCTTC
few,TRBJ2-7,TRBV28,TRBD1,CASSLGDRESYEQYF,TGTGCCAGCAGTTTAGGGGACAGGGAGTCCTACGAGCAGTACTTC
NA,TRBJ2-7,TRBV30,NA,CAWSVLAGHEQYF,TGTGCCTGGAGTGTACTGGCAGGGCACGAGCAGTACTTC
many,TRBJ1-5,TRBV19,NA,CASSPTGNQPQHF,TGTGCCAGTAGTCCGACGGGAAATCAGCCCCAGCATTTT
many,TRBJ2-5,TRBV20-1,TRBD1,CSARTGGQEETQYF,TGCAGTGCTAGAACAGGGGGCCAGGAGGAGACCCAGTACTTC
few,TRBJ1-5,TRBV4-1,TRBD1,CASSQDGTGDWDQPQHF,TGCGCCAGCAGCCAAGACGGGACAGGGGATTGGGATCAGCCCCAGCATTTT
many,TRBJ2-7,TRBV9,NA,CASSITSSSYEQYF,TGTGCCAGCAGCATAACGTCGAGCTCCTACGAGCAGTACTTC
few,TRBJ1-2,TRBV7-2,NA,CASSLAPATSGYTF,TGTGCCAGCAGCTTAGCGCCGGCGACCTCTGGCTACACCTTC
NA,TRBJ2-5,TRBV6-1,NA,CASTRGGDKTQYF,TGTGCCAGCACTAGAGGAGGGGATAAGACCCAGTACTTC
NA,TRBJ2-7,TRBV20-1,NA,CSALSALSTLEQYF,TGCAGTGCTCTAAGCGCGTTATCTACGTTGGAGCAGTACTTC
few,TRBJ1-1,TRBV29-1,NA,CSVEMNRAPEAFF,TGCAGCGTTGAAATGAACAGGGCCCCTGAAGCTTTCTTT
many,TRBJ2-1,TRBV3-1,TRBD1,CASSPTGYNEQFF,TGTGCCAGCAGCCCGACAGGGTACAATGAGCAGTTCTTC
many,TRBJ1-6,TRBV4-3,NA,CASSLGGDSPLHF,TGCGCCAGCAGCCTGGGGGGGGATTCACCCCTCCACTTT
few,TRBJ2-3,TRBV6-5,NA,CASSYSTGAQEEYF,TGTGCCAGCAGTTACTCAACGGGTGCCCAAGAGGAGTATTTT
NA,TRBJ2-1,TRBV3-1,TRBD2,CASSQDRPSGSSYNEQFF,TGTGCCAGCAGCCAAGATAGGCCTAGCGGGAGTTCCTACAATGAGCAGTTCTTC
few,TRBJ2-3,TRBV12-3/TRBV12-4,TRBD1,CASSGTGVLSTDTQYF,TGTGCCAGCAGTGGGACAGGGGTCCTTAGCACAGATACGCAGTATTTT
NA,TRBJ2-7,TRBV6-2/TRBV6-3,NA,CASSFLTGSYEQYF,TGTGCCAGCAGTTTCCTAACGGGGTCCTACGAGCAGTACTTC
NA,TRBJ2-7,TRBV6-1,NA,CASTPRGGGNPYEQYF,TGTGCCAGCACCCCCCGCGGAGGGGGCAATCCCTACGAGCAGTACTTC
NA,TRBJ2-7,TRBV6-5,NA,CASSYSQWGSSYEQYF,TGTGCCAGCAGTTACTCGCAATGGGGTAGTTCCTACGAGCAGTACTTC
NA,TRBJ2-3,TRBV28,TRBD2,CASKLGGGYADTQYF,TGTGCCAGCAAATTGGGGGGGGGGTACGCAGATACGCAGTATTTT
NA,TRBJ2-3,TRBV20-1,NA,CSAQPTPPAASTDTQNF,TGCAGTGCTCAACCTACCCCCCCAGCGGCCAGCACAGATACGCAGAATTTT